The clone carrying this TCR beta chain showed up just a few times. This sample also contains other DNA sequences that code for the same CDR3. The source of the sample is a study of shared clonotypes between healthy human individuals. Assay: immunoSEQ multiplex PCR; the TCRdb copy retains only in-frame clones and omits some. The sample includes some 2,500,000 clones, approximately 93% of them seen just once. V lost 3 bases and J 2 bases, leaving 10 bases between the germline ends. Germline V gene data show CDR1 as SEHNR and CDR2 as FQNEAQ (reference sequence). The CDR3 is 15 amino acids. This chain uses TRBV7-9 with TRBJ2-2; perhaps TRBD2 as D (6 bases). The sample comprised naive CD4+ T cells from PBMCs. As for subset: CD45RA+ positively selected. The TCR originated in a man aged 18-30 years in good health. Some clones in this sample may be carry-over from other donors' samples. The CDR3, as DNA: TGTGCCAGCAGCTTCCTTAGCGGAAACACCGGGGAGCTGTTTTTT. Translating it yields CASSFLSGNTGELFF.